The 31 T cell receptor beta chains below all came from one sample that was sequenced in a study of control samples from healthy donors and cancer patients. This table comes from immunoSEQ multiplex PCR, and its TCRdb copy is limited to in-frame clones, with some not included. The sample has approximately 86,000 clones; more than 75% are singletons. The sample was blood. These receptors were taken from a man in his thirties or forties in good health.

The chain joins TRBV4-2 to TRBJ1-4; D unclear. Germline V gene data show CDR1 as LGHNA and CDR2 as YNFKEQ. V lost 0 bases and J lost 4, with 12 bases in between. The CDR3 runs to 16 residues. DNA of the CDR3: TGTGCCAGCAGCCAAGATCCGGGGTTGAGTAATGAAAAACTGTTTTTT. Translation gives CASSQDPGLSNEKLFF.

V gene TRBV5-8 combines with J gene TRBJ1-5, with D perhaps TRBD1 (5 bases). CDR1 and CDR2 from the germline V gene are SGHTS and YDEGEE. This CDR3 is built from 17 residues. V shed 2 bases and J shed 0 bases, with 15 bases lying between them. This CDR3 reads CASSFRVRGGSNQPQHF. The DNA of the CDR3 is TGTGCCAGCAGCTTCCGAGTGCGGGGGGGTAGCAATCAGCCCCAGCATTTT.

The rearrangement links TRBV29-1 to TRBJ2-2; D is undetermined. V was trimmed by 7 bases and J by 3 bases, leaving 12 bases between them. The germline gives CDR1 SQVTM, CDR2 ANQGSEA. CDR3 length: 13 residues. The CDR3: CSADTAYTGELFF. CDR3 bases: TGCAGCGCCGACACAGCGTACACCGGGGAGCTGTTTTTT.

The CDR3 nucleotides are TGCGCCAGCAGTGATCGACAGGTCAGCACCGGGGAGCTGTTTTTT. It encodes CASSDRQVSTGELFF. The chain combines TRBV10-2 with TRBJ2-2; D possibly corresponds to TRBD1 (6 bases). Trimming took off 3 bases at V and 4 bases at J, with 12 bases between the two ends. Germline V lookup: CDR1 WSHSY, CDR2 SAAADI. This CDR3 is 15 amino acids long.

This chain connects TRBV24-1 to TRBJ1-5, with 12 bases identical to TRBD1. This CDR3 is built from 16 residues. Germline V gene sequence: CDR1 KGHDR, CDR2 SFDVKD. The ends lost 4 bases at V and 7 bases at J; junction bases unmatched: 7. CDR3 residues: CATSDAGTGGWQPQHF. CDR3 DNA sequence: TGTGCCACCAGTGACGCTGGGACAGGGGGCTGGCAGCCCCAGCATTTT.

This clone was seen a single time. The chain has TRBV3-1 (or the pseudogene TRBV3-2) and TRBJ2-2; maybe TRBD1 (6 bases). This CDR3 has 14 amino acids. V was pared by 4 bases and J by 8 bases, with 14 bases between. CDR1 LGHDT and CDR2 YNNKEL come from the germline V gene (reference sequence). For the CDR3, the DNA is TGTGCCAGCAGCCCCCTCCGGACAGCGGGGGAGCTGTTTTTT. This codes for CASSPLRTAGELFF.

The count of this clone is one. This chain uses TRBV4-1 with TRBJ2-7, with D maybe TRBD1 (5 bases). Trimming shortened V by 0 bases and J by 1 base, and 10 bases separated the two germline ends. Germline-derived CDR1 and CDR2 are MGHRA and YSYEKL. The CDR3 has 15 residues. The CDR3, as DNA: TGCGCCAGCAGCCAAGAAAGGCAGGGTTCCTACGAGCAGTACTTC. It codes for CASSQERQGSYEQYF.

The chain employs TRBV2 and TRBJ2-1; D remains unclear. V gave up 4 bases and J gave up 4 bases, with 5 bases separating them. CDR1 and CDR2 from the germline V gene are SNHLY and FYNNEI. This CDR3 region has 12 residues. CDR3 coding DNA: TGTGCCAGCAGTGCCGATTACAATGAGCAGTTCTTC. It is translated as CASSADYNEQFF.

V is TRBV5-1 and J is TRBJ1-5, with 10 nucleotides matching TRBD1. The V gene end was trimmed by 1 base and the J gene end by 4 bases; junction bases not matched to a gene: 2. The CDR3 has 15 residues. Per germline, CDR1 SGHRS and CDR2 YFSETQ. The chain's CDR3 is CASSLSGQGNQPQHF. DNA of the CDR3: TGCGCCAGCAGCTTGTCGGGACAGGGGAATCAGCCCCAGCATTTT.

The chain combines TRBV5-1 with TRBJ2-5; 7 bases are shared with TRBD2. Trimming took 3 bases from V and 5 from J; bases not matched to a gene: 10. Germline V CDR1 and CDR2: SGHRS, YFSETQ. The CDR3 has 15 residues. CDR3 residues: CASSSNGGSTETQYF. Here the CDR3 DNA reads TGCGCCAGCAGCTCCAACGGGGGGTCTACGGAGACCCAGTACTTC.

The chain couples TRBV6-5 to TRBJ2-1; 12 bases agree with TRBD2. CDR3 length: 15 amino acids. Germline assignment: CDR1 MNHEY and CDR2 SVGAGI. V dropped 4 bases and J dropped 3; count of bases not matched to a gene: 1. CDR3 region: CASSSSGGVYNEQFF. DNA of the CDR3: TGTGCCAGCAGTTCTAGCGGGGGGGTCTACAATGAGCAGTTCTTC.

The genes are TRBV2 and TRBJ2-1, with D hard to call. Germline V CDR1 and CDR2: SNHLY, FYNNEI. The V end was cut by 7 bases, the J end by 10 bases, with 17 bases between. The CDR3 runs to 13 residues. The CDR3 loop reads CASNLRVLLEQFF. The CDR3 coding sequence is TGTGCCAGCAACCTTAGGGTACTCCTAGAGCAGTTCTTC.

The CDR3 DNA reads as TGTGCCAGCAGCCAAACGACTAGCGGGGGCGGGGAGACCCAGTACTTC. It translates to CASSQTTSGGGETQYF. The V and J genes are TRBV4-2 and TRBJ2-5; 12 bases agree with TRBD2. There are 16 residues in the CDR3. Germline V gene sequence: CDR1 LGHNA, CDR2 YNFKEQ. J gave up 5 bases and V 2 bases, and 6 bases lay outside the gene matches.

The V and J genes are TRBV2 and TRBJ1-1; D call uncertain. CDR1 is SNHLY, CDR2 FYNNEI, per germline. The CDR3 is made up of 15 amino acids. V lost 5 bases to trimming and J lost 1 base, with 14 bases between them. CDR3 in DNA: TGTGCCAGCAGTCAATCCCGACAACAGAACACTGAAGCTTTCTTT. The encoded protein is CASSQSRQQNTEAFF.

The DNA for the CDR3 is TGTGCCAGCAAGGGGACAGATACGCAGTATTTT. Encoded protein: CASKGTDTQYF. The genes are TRBV18 and TRBJ2-3; a weak D match, TRBD1 (5 bases). V shed 8 bases and J shed 3 bases, with 6 bases lying between them. CDR1 and CDR2 (germline): KGHSH, LQKENI. This CDR3 has 11 amino acids.

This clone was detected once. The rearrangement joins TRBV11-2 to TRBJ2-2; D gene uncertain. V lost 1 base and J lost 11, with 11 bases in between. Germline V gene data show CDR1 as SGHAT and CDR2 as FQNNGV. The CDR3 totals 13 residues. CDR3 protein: CASSLGSHAELFF. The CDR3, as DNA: TGTGCCAGCAGCTTAGGGTCCCACGCCGAGCTGTTTTTT.

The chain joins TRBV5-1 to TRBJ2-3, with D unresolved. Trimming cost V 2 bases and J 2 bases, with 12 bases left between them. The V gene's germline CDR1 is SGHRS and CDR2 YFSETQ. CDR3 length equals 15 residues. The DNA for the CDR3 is TGCGCCAGCAGCTTTAAGCGCCTGGCCACAGATACGCAGTATTTT. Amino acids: CASSFKRLATDTQYF. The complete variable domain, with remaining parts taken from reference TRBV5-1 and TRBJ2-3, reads KAGVTQTPRYLIKTRGQQVTLSCSPISGHRSVSWYQQTPGQGLQFLFEYFSETQRNKGNFPGRFSGRQFSNSRSEMNVSTLELGDSALYLCASSFKRLATDTQYFGPGTRLTVL.

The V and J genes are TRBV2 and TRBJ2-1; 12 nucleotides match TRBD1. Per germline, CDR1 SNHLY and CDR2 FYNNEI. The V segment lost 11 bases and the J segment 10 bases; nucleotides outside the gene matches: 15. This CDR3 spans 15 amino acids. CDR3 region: CARRGGQGARSEQFF. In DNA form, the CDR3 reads TGTGCCCGCCGCGGGGGACAGGGGGCGCGAAGCGAGCAGTTCTTC.

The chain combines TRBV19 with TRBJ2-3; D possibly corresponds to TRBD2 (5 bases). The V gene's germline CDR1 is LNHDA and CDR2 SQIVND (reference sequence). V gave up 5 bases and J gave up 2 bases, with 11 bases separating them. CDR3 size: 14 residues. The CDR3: CASSGGGSTDTQYF. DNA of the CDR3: TGTGCCAGTAGTGGTGGCGGGTCCACAGATACGCAGTATTTT. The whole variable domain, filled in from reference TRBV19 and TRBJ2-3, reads DGGITQSPKYLFRKEGQNVTLSCEQNLNHDAMYWYRQDPGQGLRLIYYSQIVNDFQKGDIAEGYSVSREKKESFPLTVTSAQKNPTAFYLCASSGGGSTDTQYFGPGTRLTVL.

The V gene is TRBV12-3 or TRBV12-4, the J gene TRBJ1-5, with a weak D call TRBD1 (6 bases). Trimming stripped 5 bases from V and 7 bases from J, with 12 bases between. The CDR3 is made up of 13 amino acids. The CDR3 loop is CASSPEGVQPQHF. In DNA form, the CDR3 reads TGTGCCAGCAGTCCCGAGGGGGTACAGCCCCAGCATTTT.

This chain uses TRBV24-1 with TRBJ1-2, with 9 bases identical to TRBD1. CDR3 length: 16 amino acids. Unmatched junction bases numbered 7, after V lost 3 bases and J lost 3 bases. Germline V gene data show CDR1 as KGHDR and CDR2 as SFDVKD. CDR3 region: CATSDPGTGSYYGYTF. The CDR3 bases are TGTGCCACCAGTGATCCCGGGACAGGGAGTTACTATGGCTACACCTTC.

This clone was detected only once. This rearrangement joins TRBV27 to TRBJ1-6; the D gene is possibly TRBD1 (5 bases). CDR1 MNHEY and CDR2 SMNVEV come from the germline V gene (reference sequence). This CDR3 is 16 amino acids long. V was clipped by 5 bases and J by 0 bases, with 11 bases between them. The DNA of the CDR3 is TGTGCCAGCAGTCCGGGACGGAGCTCCTATAATTCACCCCTCCACTTT. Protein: CASSPGRSSYNSPLHF.

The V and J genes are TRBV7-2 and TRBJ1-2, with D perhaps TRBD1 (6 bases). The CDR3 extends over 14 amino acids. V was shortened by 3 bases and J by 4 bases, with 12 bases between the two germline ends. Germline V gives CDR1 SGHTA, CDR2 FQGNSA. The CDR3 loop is CASSLIQGSYGYTF. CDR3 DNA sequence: TGTGCCAGCAGCTTGATACAGGGATCCTATGGCTACACCTTC.

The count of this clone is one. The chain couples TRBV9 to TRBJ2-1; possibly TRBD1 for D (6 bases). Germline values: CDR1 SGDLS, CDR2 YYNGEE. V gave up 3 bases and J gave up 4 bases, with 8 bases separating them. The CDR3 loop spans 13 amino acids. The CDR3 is CASSADRYNEQFF. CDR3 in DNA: TGTGCCAGCAGCGCCGACAGGTACAATGAGCAGTTCTTC.

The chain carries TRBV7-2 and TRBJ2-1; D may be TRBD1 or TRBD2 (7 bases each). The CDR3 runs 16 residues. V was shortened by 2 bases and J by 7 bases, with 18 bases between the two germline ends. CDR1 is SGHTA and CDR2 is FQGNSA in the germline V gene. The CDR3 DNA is TGTGCCAGCAGCTTACTCGCAGGGGGGGCACGGAATGAGCAGTTCTTC. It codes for CASSLLAGGARNEQFF.

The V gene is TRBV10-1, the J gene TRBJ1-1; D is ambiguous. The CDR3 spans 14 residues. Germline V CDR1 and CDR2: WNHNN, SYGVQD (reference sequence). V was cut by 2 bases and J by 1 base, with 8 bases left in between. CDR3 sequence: CASSEAGKNTEAFF. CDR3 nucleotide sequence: TGCGCCAGCAGTGAGGCCGGGAAGAACACTGAAGCTTTCTTT.

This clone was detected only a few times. The CDR3: CAWTTNYGYTF. For the CDR3, the DNA is TGTGCCTGGACTACAAACTATGGCTACACCTTC. J is TRBJ1-2 and V is TRBV30; D ambiguous. The CDR3 runs to 11 residues. CDR1 and CDR2 (germline): GTSNPN, SVGIG (reference sequence). V was pared by 4 bases and J by 2 bases, with 5 bases between. Full variable domain (outside the CDR3, taken from reference TRBV30 and TRBJ1-2): SQTIHQWPATLVQPVGSPLSLECTVEGTSNPNLYWYRQAAGRGLQLLFYSVGIGQISSEVPQNLSASRPQDRQFILSSKKLLLSDSGFYLCAWTTNYGYTFGSGTRLTVV.

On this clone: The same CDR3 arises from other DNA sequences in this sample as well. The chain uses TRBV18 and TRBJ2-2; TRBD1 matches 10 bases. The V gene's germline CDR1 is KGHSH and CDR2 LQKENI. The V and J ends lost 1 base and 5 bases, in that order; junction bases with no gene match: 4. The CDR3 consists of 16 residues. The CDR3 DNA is TGTGCCAGCTCACCACGACAGGGGGCAGAGACCGGGGAGCTGTTTTTT. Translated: CASSPRQGAETGELFF.

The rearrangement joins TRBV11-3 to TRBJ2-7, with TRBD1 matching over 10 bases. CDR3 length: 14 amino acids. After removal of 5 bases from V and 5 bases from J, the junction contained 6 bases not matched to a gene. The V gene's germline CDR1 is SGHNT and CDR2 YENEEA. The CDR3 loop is CASSPDRGLNEQYF. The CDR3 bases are TGTGCCAGCAGCCCAGACAGGGGGCTGAACGAGCAGTACTTC.

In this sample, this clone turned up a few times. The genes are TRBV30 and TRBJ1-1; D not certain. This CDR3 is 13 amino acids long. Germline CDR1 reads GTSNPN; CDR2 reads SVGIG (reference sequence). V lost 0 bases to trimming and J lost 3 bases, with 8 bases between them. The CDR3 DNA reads TGTGCCTGGAGTGTAATGGGTGACACTGAAGCTTTCTTT. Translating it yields CAWSVMGDTEAFF.

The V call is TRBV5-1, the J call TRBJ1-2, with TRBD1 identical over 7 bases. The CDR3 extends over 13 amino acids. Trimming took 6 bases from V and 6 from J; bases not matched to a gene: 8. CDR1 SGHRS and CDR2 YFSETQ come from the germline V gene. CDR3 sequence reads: CASTKTGTDGYTF. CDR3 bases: TGCGCCAGCACCAAGACAGGGACGGATGGCTACACCTTC.